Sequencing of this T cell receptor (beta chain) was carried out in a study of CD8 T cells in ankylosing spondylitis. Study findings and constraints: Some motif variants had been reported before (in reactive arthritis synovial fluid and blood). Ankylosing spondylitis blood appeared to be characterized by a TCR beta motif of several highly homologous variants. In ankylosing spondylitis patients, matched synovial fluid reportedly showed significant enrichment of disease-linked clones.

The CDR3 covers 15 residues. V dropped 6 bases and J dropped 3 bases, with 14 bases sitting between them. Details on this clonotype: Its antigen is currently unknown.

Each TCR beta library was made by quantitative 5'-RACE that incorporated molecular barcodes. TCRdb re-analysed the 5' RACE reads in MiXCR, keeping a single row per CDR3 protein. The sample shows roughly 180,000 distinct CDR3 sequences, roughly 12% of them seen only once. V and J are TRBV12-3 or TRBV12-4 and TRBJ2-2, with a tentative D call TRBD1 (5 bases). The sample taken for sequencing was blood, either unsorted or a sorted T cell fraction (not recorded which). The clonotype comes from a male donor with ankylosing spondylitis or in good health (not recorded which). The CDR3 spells CASSFLGPYTGELFF. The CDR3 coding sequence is TGTGCCAGCAGCTTTTTGGGGCCTTACACCGGGGAGCTGTTTTTT.